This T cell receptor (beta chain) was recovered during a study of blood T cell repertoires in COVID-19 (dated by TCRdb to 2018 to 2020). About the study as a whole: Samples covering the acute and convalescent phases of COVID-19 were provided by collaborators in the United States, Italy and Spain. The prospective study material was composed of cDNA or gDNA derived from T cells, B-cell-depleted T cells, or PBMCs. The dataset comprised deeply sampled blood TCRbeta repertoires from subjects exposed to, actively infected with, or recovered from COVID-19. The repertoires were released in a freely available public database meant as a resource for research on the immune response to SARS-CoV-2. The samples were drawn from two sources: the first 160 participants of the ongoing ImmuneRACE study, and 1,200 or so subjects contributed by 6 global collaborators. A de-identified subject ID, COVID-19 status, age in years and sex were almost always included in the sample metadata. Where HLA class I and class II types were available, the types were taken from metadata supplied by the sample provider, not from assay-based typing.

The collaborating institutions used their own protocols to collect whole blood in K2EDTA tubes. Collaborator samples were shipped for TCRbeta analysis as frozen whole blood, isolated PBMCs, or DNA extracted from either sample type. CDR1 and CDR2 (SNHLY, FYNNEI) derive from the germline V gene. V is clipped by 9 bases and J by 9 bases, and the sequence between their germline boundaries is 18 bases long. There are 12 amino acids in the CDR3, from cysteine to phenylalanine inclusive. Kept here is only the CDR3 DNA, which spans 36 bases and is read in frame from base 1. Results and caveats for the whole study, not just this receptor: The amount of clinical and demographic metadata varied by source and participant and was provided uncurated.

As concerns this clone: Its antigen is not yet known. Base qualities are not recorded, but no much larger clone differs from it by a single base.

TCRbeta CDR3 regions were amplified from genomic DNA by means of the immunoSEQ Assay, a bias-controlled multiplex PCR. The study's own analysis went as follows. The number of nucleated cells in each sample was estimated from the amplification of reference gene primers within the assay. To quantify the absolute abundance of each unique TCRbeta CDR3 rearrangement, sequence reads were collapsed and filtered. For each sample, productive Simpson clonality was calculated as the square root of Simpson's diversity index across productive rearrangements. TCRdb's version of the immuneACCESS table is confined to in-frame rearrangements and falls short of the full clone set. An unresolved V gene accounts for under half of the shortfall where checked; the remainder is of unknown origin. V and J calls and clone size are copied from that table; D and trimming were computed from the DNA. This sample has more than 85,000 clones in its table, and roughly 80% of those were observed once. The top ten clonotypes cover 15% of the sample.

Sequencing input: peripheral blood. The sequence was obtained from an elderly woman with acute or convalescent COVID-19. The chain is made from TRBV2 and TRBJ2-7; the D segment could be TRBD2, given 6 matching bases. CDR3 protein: CASNAGTWGQYF. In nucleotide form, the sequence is TGTGCCAGTAATGCGGGGACCTGGGGGCAGTACTTC. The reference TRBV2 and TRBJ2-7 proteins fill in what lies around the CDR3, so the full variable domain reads EPEVTQTPSHQVTQMGQEVILRCVPISNHLYFYWYRQILGQKVEFLVSFYNNEISEKSEIFDDQFSVERPDGSNFTLKIRSTKLEDSAMYFCASNAGTWGQYFGPGTRLTVT.